This TCR beta chain was identified in a study of blood T cell repertoires in COVID-19. Libraries were prepared by immunoSEQ multiplex PCR; TCRdb keeps only in-frame clonotypes and omits some of them. The profile covers roughly 200,000 clones, with roughly four fifths appearing a single time and roughly 5% taken by the ten largest. The TCR originated in a woman in her forties or fifties who had been exposed to COVID-19. Sample: PBMCs or T cells enriched from blood (not recorded which).

DNA for the CDR3: TGTGCCAGCAAGAAGGGACAGGGGGCTACCTATGGCTACACCTTC. It is translated as CASKKGQGATYGYTF. This rearrangement joins TRBV27 to TRBJ1-2, with TRBD1 matching over 12 bases. Germline lookup yields CDR1 MNHEY and CDR2 SMNVEV (reference sequence). This CDR3 comprises 15 residues. Germline trimming cut 7 bases from V and 4 bases from J; bases unmatched to any gene: 7.